The 30 T cell receptor beta chains presented below share a single source sample, sequenced in a study of response to subunit inactivated influenza vaccine. TCRdb reprocessed the RT-PCR reads via MiXCR and lists one record per CDR3 protein. This repertoire shows over 150,000 distinct CDR3 sequences, 9.5% to 12% found once; its top ten account for around 35%. This material consisted of CD8+ T cells sorted from PBMCs, taken less than 25 months after vaccination. The receptor source for this set is a man aged 45 to 75 who received an inactivated influenza vaccine.

The chain is built from TRBV29-1 and TRBJ2-5; TRBD1 matches at 9 bases. This CDR3 spans 13 amino acids. The germline gives CDR1 SQVTM, CDR2 ANQGSEA. With 6 bases clipped from V and 4 bases from J, the junction kept 6 bases outside the gene matches. CDR3 sequence (DNA): TGCAGCGTACCGACAGGGGGATTAGAGACCCAGTACTTC. This codes for CSVPTGGLETQYF.

Notes on this clonotype: At one end the junction does not follow the germline gene, possibly because of a read error. J is TRBJ2-1 and V is TRBV3-1; D may correspond to TRBD1 or TRBD2 (5 bases each). CDR1 is LGHDT, CDR2 YNNKEL, per germline (reference sequence). The length of the CDR3 is 14 residues. For the CDR3, the DNA is TGTGCCACCAGCCAAGGGACGCCCAACAATGAGCAGTTCTTC. It codes for CATSQGTPNNEQFF.

This clonotype was detected a few times. The chain is built from TRBV12-3 or TRBV12-4 and TRBJ1-4, with 7 bases aligning to TRBD1. This CDR3 has 14 amino acids. V lost 5 bases and J lost 5; bases outside the gene matches: 5. Written as DNA, the CDR3 is TGTGCCAGCAGTGGGACAGCTACCAATGAAAAACTGTTTTTT. Translation gives CASSGTATNEKLFF.

This clonotype was picked up a small number of times. The CDR3 nucleotides read TGCAGCGTTGAAGGGGGAGCGGACAGAGGTTCCTACGAGCAGTACTTC. Translation: CSVEGGADRGSYEQYF. This chain joins TRBV29-1 and TRBJ2-7; D may be TRBD1 (6 bases). Trimming removed 1 base from V and 1 base from J, with 17 bases in between. Germline V CDR1 and CDR2: SQVTM, ANQGSEA. This CDR3 spans 16 amino acids.

The CDR3 DNA sequence: TGTGCCAGCAGGGGCAGGGGACCGGCGGAAGCCGAGCAGTACTTC. This encodes CASRGRGPAEAEQYF. The chain combines TRBV2 with TRBJ2-7; tentatively, D is TRBD1 (6 bases). CDR1 and CDR2 (germline): SNHLY, FYNNEI. The CDR3 has 15 amino acids. V lost 6 bases, J lost 6 bases, and 21 bases lay in between.

This clonotype was seen many times. The chain has TRBV7-2 and TRBJ2-3, with D perhaps matching TRBD2 (6 bases). V gave up 3 bases and J gave up 0 bases, with 13 bases separating them. The CDR3 runs 16 residues. Germline CDR1 SGHTA, CDR2 FQGNSA. CDR3 region: CASSFTGGLSTDTQYF. CDR3 DNA: TGTGCCAGCAGCTTTACTGGGGGGTTAAGCACAGATACGCAGTATTTT. The full variable domain, its missing parts supplied by reference TRBV7-2 and TRBJ2-3, is GAGVSQSPSNKVTEKGKDVELRCDPISGHTALYWYRQSLGQGLEFLIYFQGNSAPDKSGLPSDRFSAERTGGSVSTLTIQRTQQEDSAVYLCASSFTGGLSTDTQYFGPGTRLTVL.

This clonotype showed up many times. V and J are TRBV7-9 and TRBJ2-3; D is undetermined. The germline CDR1 and CDR2 sequences are SEHNR and FQNEAQ (reference sequence). The V gene lost 2 bases and the J gene lost 0 bases, with 9 bases spanning the gap. The CDR3 sequence is 15 residues long. The CDR3 spells CASSLLGLSTDTQYF. The CDR3 DNA sequence: TGTGCCAGCAGCTTACTAGGATTGAGCACAGATACGCAGTATTTT.

This clonotype showed up just a few times. This chain connects TRBV6-6 to TRBJ1-1; 8 bases line up with TRBD1. The CDR3 totals 11 residues. Germline CDR1 reads MNHNY; CDR2 reads SVGAGI (reference sequence). Germline trimming cut 7 bases from V and 11 bases from J; bases unmatched to any gene: 6. This chain's CDR3 is CASTTPGGAFF. The DNA for the CDR3 is TGTGCCAGCACTACACCAGGGGGCGCTTTCTTT.

This rearrangement joins TRBV6-5 to TRBJ2-7, with 7 positions matching TRBD1. V was pared by 0 bases and J by 0 bases, with 5 bases of the junction left unmatched. CDR1 MNHEY and CDR2 SVGAGI come from the germline V gene. The CDR3 extends over 16 amino acids. CDR3: CASSYSEGDSSYEQYF. The CDR3 coding sequence is TGTGCCAGCAGTTACTCGGAAGGGGACAGCTCCTACGAGCAGTACTTC.

This clonotype was observed at least ten times. The V and J genes are TRBV7-9 and TRBJ1-1; D remains ambiguous. Trimming pared 4 bases from V and 1 base from J, leaving 10 bases between. The CDR3 covers 14 residues. Germline assignment: CDR1 SEHNR and CDR2 FQNEAQ (reference sequence). The DNA of the CDR3 is TGTGCCAGCAGCTCGATACAAGCGAACACTGAAGCTTTCTTT. It yields the protein CASSSIQANTEAFF.

The chain has TRBV28 and TRBJ2-2, with D possibly being TRBD2 (6 bases). CDR3 length equals 17 residues. CDR1 and CDR2 (germline): MDHEN, SYDVKM. Trimming pared 5 bases from V and 1 base from J, leaving 17 bases between. The CDR3 protein is CASSLPARGVNTGELFF. The CDR3 DNA follows: TGTGCCAGCAGTCTACCAGCGCGGGGAGTGAACACCGGGGAGCTGTTTTTT.

The chain employs TRBV5-1 and TRBJ2-7; 8 positions match TRBD1. CDR1 and CDR2 (germline): SGHRS, YFSETQ. The CDR3 is 15 residues long. V shed 0 bases, J shed 0 bases, and the junction held 2 bases outside the gene matches. The CDR3 reads CASSLGTGLSYEQYF. CDR3 bases: TGCGCCAGCAGCTTGGGGACAGGGCTCTCCTACGAGCAGTACTTC. Looking up the rest from reference TRBV5-1 and TRBJ2-7 gives the full variable domain: KAGVTQTPRYLIKTRGQQVTLSCSPISGHRSVSWYQQTPGQGLQFLFEYFSETQRNKGNFPGRFSGRQFSNSRSEMNVSTLELGDSALYLCASSLGTGLSYEQYFGPGTRLTVT.

In this sample, this clonotype turned up a few times. This CDR3 is CASSGTGTGNSPLHF. The CDR3 nucleotides read TGTGCCAGCAGTGGAACCGGGACAGGGAATTCACCCCTCCACTTT. The chain has TRBV25-1 and TRBJ1-6; 9 positions match TRBD1. Germline V CDR1 and CDR2: MGHDK, SYGVNS. The CDR3 consists of 15 residues. Trimming at V came to 4 bases and at J to 7 bases, leaving 5 bases not matched to a gene. Full variable domain (remainder filled in from reference TRBV25-1 and TRBJ1-6): EADIYQTPRYLVIGTGKKITLECSQTMGHDKMYWYQQDPGMELHLIHYSYGVNSTEKGDLSSESTVSRIRTEHFPLTLESARPSHTSQYLCASSGTGTGNSPLHFGNGTRLTVT.

CDR3 amino acids: CASTGLAGVGETQYF. The CDR3 DNA is TGTGCCAGCACCGGACTAGCGGGAGTCGGGGAGACCCAGTACTTC. This chain connects TRBV6-1 to TRBJ2-5; 13 bases agree with TRBD2. The CDR3 runs 15 residues. CDR1 and CDR2 from the germline V gene are MNHNS and SASEGT. The V gene end was trimmed by 7 bases and the J gene end by 5 bases; junction bases not matched to a gene: 7.

The gene calls are TRBV20-1 and TRBJ2-7; TRBD2 matches at 8 bases. This CDR3 comprises 15 residues. The V gene's germline CDR1 is DFQATT and CDR2 SNEGSKA (reference sequence). V shed 0 bases and J 1 base; nucleotides not matched to a gene: 5. Here the CDR3 reads CSARDQRGRSYEQYF. For the CDR3, the DNA is TGCAGTGCTAGAGATCAGCGGGGGAGGTCCTACGAGCAGTACTTC.

This clonotype was counted at least ten times. The gene calls are TRBV3-1 and TRBJ2-1; D is unresolved. The CDR3 has 12 amino acids. Germline V lookup: CDR1 LGHDT, CDR2 YNNKEL (reference sequence). The V and J ends lost 1 base and 7 bases respectively, with 5 bases between them. CDR3 bases: TGTGCCAGCAGCCAAGGGTGGAATGAGCAGTTCTTC. This sequence encodes CASSQGWNEQFF.

This chain joins TRBV2 and TRBJ2-7; 7 nucleotides agree with TRBD2. CDR1 is SNHLY, CDR2 FYNNEI, per germline. V lost 7 bases, J lost 0 bases, and 3 bases stayed unmatched. The CDR3 extends over 13 amino acids. The CDR3: CASIRGSSYEQYF. CDR3 nucleotide sequence: TGTGCCAGCATCCGCGGGAGCTCCTACGAGCAGTACTTC.

V usage is TRBV12-3 or TRBV12-4 and J usage is TRBJ2-2; no firm D call. Between the trimmed V and J ends, which lost 1 base and 4 bases, there was a span of 10 bases. The CDR3 spans 15 residues. CDR3 in amino acids: CASSLDGFGTGELFF. CDR3 DNA: TGTGCCAGCAGTTTAGATGGGTTCGGCACCGGGGAGCTGTTTTTT.

In this sample, this clonotype turned up a few times. This chain uses TRBV4-3 with TRBJ2-7; a weak D match, TRBD1 (5 bases). The V gene's germline CDR1 is LGHNA and CDR2 YSLEER. The CDR3 sequence is 14 residues long. The germline V and J ends were trimmed by 1 base and 0 bases, with 7 bases remaining between them. CDR3 region: CASSQAQGSYEQYF. DNA for the CDR3: TGCGCCAGCAGCCAAGCGCAGGGCTCCTACGAGCAGTACTTC.

The chain couples TRBV6-1 to TRBJ1-1; tentatively, D is TRBD1 (6 bases). Looked up from germline, CDR1 is MNHNS and CDR2 is SASEGT. This CDR3 has 15 amino acids. Trimming left V 7 bases short and J 3 bases short, with 18 bases between. CDR3 residues: CASIGRGRGDTEAFF. The CDR3, as DNA: TGTGCCAGCATCGGCCGAGGCAGGGGAGACACTGAAGCTTTCTTT.

This clonotype came up a few times. The chain is built from TRBV6-1 and TRBJ2-5; TRBD1 might be the D (6 bases). The V end was cut by 4 bases, the J end by 9 bases, with 18 bases between. Germline values: CDR1 MNHNS, CDR2 SASEGT. CDR3 size: 14 residues. CDR3 loop: CASSAGQQLGAQYF. CDR3 nucleotides: TGTGCCAGCAGTGCCGGACAGCAGTTAGGGGCCCAGTACTTC.

This clonotype was seen a few times. The chain uses TRBV6-5 and TRBJ2-7, with 7 bases lining up with TRBD2. Losses at the gene ends were 3 bases for V and 5 bases for J; bases not matched to a gene: 7. The CDR3 length is 14 residues. Germline CDR1 reads MNHEY; CDR2 reads SVGAGI. The CDR3 nucleotides read TGTGCCAGCAGTTATTATAGACTAGCTGACGAGCAGTACTTC. It specifies CASSYYRLADEQYF.

This CDR3 is CSARDLNLAGASYNEQFF. CDR3 in DNA: TGCAGTGCTAGAGACCTAAATTTAGCGGGGGCCTCCTACAATGAGCAGTTCTTC. The rearrangement links TRBV20-1 to TRBJ2-1, with 9 bases lining up with TRBD2. Germline CDR1 DFQATT, CDR2 SNEGSKA (reference sequence). The CDR3 covers 18 residues. J lost 0 bases, V lost 0 bases, and 9 bases had no gene match.

V gene TRBV5-1 combines with J gene TRBJ2-1; no clear D gene. Germline V gene lookup returns CDR1 SGHRS and CDR2 YFSETQ. The V and J ends lost 3 bases and 3 bases respectively, with 16 bases between them. The CDR3 sequence is 16 residues long. The CDR3 here is CASSSNTPYLYNEQFF. CDR3 DNA: TGCGCCAGCAGCTCCAATACACCATACCTCTACAATGAGCAGTTCTTC.

The chain uses TRBV15 and TRBJ2-7; TRBD1 matches at 9 bases. The V gene end was trimmed by 5 bases and the J gene end by 3 bases; junction bases not matched to a gene: 8. Germline-derived CDR1 and CDR2 are LNHNV and YYDKDF (reference sequence). The CDR3 loop spans 15 amino acids. CDR3 in DNA: TGTGCCACCAGCGTAGGACAGGGGATCATCTACGAGCAGTACTTC. This sequence encodes CATSVGQGIIYEQYF.

The chain links TRBV12-3 or TRBV12-4 to TRBJ2-3, with D tentatively TRBD2 (7 bases). The CDR3 extends over 15 amino acids. V shed 8 bases and J shed 4 bases, with 19 bases lying between them. The chain's CDR3 is CASHTTGRGPDTQYF. The CDR3 DNA reads TGTGCCAGCCACACTACGGGGCGGGGGCCAGATACGCAGTATTTT.

In this sample, this clonotype turned up many times. V usage is TRBV24-1 and J usage is TRBJ2-1; no clear D gene. The length of the CDR3 is 11 residues. Trimming shortened V by 6 bases and J by 5 bases, and 4 bases separated the two germline ends. In germline, CDR1 is KGHDR, CDR2 SFDVKD. The CDR3 coding sequence is TGTGCCACCAGTATTAACAATGAGCAGTTCTTC. This encodes CATSINNEQFF.

This clonotype was counted between two and nine times. The chain combines TRBV28 with TRBJ2-1, with TRBD1 matching 7 bases. The J segment lost 9 bases and the V segment lost 7 bases, leaving 6 bases of the junction unmatched. Germline lookup yields CDR1 MDHEN and CDR2 SYDVKM. This CDR3 comprises 12 residues. The DNA of the CDR3 is TGTGCCAGCAACCCAGGGGGTTTTGAGCAGTTCTTC. This sequence encodes CASNPGGFEQFF.

The rearrangement joins TRBV20-1 to TRBJ1-1; D gene unclear. The CDR3 extends over 11 amino acids. V lost 6 bases, J lost 0 bases, and 5 bases lay in between. CDR1 is DFQATT, CDR2 SNEGSKA, per germline (reference sequence). The CDR3 region has the DNA TGCAGTGCATATTTGAACACTGAAGCTTTCTTT. Amino acids: CSAYLNTEAFF.

This clonotype occurred many times. This chain links TRBV12-3 or TRBV12-4 with TRBJ2-4; 7 nucleotides align to TRBD1. The CDR3 sequence is 17 residues long. V gave up 5 bases and J gave up 0 bases; unmatched junction bases: 10. CDR3 sequence reads: CASSDIYRGKAKNIQYF. In nucleotides, the CDR3 is TGTGCCAGCAGTGATATTTACAGGGGAAAAGCCAAAAACATTCAGTACTTC.